A single T cell receptor (beta chain) is shown here with its context. This entry belongs to a study of blood T cell repertoires in COVID-19. Study information: Samples came from the United States, Italy and Spain, spanning acute and convalescent COVID-19. T cells, B-cell-depleted T cells, or PBMCs provided the cDNA or gDNA that served as material.

The germline V gene has CDR1 LNHDA and CDR2 SQIVND (reference sequence). The CDR3 loop spans 12 amino acids. V was shortened by 9 bases and J by 5 bases, with 10 bases between the two germline ends. Original data processing: Reference gene primer amplification gave nucleated cell count estimates. TCRdb's copy holds only in-frame clones and misses some; the assay was immunoSEQ multiplex PCR. The DNA gave D and trimming, while V, J and clone size come from that table. The sample yields roughly 160,000 clones, around 85% seen once. V is TRBV19 and J is TRBJ2-2, with D unclear. The clonotype was recovered from a man aged 55 to 70 with acute or convalescent COVID-19. Material for sequencing was peripheral blood. CDR3 sequence: CASLQSTGELFF. The CDR3 nucleotides read TGTGCCAGCCTACAGTCGACCGGGGAGCTGTTTTTT.